A single sample gave rise to the 8 T cell receptor beta chains below, sequenced in a study of patients and donors after allogeneic stem cell transplantation. In TCRdb, the RT-PCR reads were re-called with MiXCR into one record per CDR3 protein. The sample yields fewer than 250,000 distinct CDR3 sequences, roughly 13% seen once. The sequenced sample was blood, either unsorted or a sorted T cell fraction (not recorded which). The receptors derive from a human donor who was either an allogeneic HSCT recipient or a stem cell or donor lymphocyte infusion donor (not recorded which). It is not recorded whose cells these are; they may come from a transplant donor.

This clonotype was counted a few times. The chain carries TRBV12-3 or TRBV12-4 and TRBJ1-2, with 9 bases aligning to TRBD1. The V gene end was trimmed by 7 bases and the J gene end by 4 bases; junction bases not matched to a gene: 7. This CDR3 contains 14 residues. CDR3 protein: CASTRTGASYGYTF. In DNA, the CDR3 is TGTGCCAGCACTCGGACAGGGGCCTCCTATGGCTACACCTTC.

Ten or more counts support this clonotype. The rearrangement joins TRBV12-3 or TRBV12-4 to TRBJ2-3; D assignment may be TRBD1 or TRBD2 (6 bases each). This CDR3 comprises 16 residues. V was cut by 2 bases and J by 2 bases, with 14 bases left in between. The CDR3 nucleotides are TGTGCCAGCAGTTTATATACGGGGGCTTCCACAGATACGCAGTATTTT. Protein product: CASSLYTGASTDTQYF.

The V gene is TRBV4-1, the J gene TRBJ2-5, with 9 bases aligning to TRBD1. The CDR3 has 15 residues. CDR1 and CDR2 from the germline V gene are MGHRA and YSYEKL. V lost 7 bases and J lost 5; bases outside the gene matches: 11. DNA for the CDR3: TGCGCCAGCACCCGGGACCGAGACAGGGGGGAGACCCAGTACTTC. Translated, it gives CASTRDRDRGETQYF.

This clonotype was counted at least ten times. The chain couples TRBV12-3 or TRBV12-4 to TRBJ1-2; D perhaps matches TRBD1 (6 bases). The length of the CDR3 is 14 residues. Trimming pared 1 base from V and 8 bases from J, leaving 14 bases between. CDR3 in amino acids: CASSLDQGLSGYTF. Here the CDR3 DNA reads TGTGCCAGCAGTTTAGACCAGGGGTTGTCGGGCTACACCTTC.

This clonotype was seen only a few times. This chain connects TRBV24-1 to TRBJ2-7; 9 bases line up with TRBD1. J lost 3 bases, V lost 10 bases, and 6 bases had no gene match. The CDR3 contains 13 residues. In germline, CDR1 is KGHDR, CDR2 SFDVKD. CDR3 sequence reads: CATAGTGIYEQYF. CDR3 coding DNA: TGTGCCACAGCCGGGACAGGGATCTACGAGCAGTACTTC.

V and J are TRBV10-1 and TRBJ1-5; D might be TRBD1 (6 bases). V dropped 11 bases and J dropped 0 bases, with 26 bases sitting between them. Germline-derived CDR1 and CDR2 are WNHNN and SYGVQD (reference sequence). The CDR3 is made up of 18 amino acids. Here the CDR3 reads CASNRDIEVRDSNQPQHF. As DNA, the CDR3 is TGCGCCTCCAACCGGGACATAGAGGTGCGGGATAGCAATCAGCCCCAGCATTTT.

The chain has TRBV18 and TRBJ1-4, with a possible D match to TRBD1 (5 bases). The CDR3 loop spans 12 amino acids. Trimming pared 8 bases from V and 5 bases from J, leaving 9 bases between. The germline CDR1 and CDR2 sequences are KGHSH and LQKENI. The DNA for the CDR3 is TGTGCCAGCGTGGCAGGGAATGAAAAACTGTTTTTT. Translating it yields CASVAGNEKLFF.

This clonotype was observed a few times. This rearrangement joins TRBV5-1 to TRBJ2-2; the match to TRBD1 covers 7 bases. The ends lost 3 bases at V and 2 bases at J; junction bases unmatched: 4. CDR3 length: 15 residues. From germline, CDR1 is SGHRS and CDR2 YFSETQ. CDR3 coding DNA: TGCGCCAGCAGCTCGGGACAGTTAAACACCGGGGAGCTGTTTTTT. It encodes CASSSGQLNTGELFF.